The sequence of this T cell receptor (beta chain) was determined in a study of OX40 agonist ivuxolimab in advanced cancers. The CDR3 runs 15 residues. Germline CDR1 reads SGHTA; CDR2 reads FQGNSA. With 5 bases clipped from V and 0 bases from J, the junction kept 5 bases outside the gene matches. Libraries were prepared by immunoSEQ multiplex PCR; TCRdb keeps only in-frame clonotypes and omits some of them. The table lists 85,000 to 90,000 clones, approximately 90% of them singletons, with roughly 1.1% in the top ten. This TCR came from an adult with an advanced solid tumor such as melanoma, head and neck, liver or kidney cancer. This rearrangement joins TRBV7-2 to TRBJ2-7; 9 bases are shared with TRBD1. The specimen was CD4+ or CD8+ T cells sorted from blood, collected in a trial of the OX40 agonist ivuxolimab. The CDR3 loop is CASSRTGVGSYEQYF. In DNA form, the CDR3 reads TGTGCCAGCAGCCGGACAGGGGTCGGCTCCTACGAGCAGTACTTC. Together with reference TRBV7-2 and TRBJ2-7, the CDR3 gives the full variable domain: GAGVSQSPSNKVTEKGKDVELRCDPISGHTALYWYRQSLGQGLEFLIYFQGNSAPDKSGLPSDRFSAERTGGSVSTLTIQRTQQEDSAVYLCASSRTGVGSYEQYFGPGTRLTVT.